This T cell receptor (beta chain) came from a study of T cells in Graves' hyperthyroidism and ophthalmopathy. Deletions cut 7 bases from V and 9 bases from J, with 22 bases between. The CDR3 has 14 residues. The germline V gene encodes CDR1 SGHAT and CDR2 FQNNGV. Regions amplified from RNA transcripts were the TCR beta CDR3 regions. Researchers ran a first-round RT-PCR on the TCR CDR3 using the HTBI primer set. TCRdb redid the calling of the multiplex PCR reads with MiXCR, one entry per CDR3 protein. The profile shows 530,000 or so distinct CDR3 sequences, roughly a quarter of them singletons. This clonotype has at least ten counts.

This TCR derives from a woman in her 30s with Graves' ophthalmopathy. V is TRBV11-2 and J is TRBJ2-7; possibly TRBD1 or TRBD2 for D (6 bases each). Sequenced sample: blood. CDR3 sequence: CASTKGGNLRAQYF. For the CDR3, the DNA is TGTGCCAGCACCAAGGGGGGAAACCTACGAGCGCAGTACTTC. Filled out from reference TRBV11-2 and TRBJ2-7, the complete variable domain reads EAGVAQSPRYKIIEKRQSVAFWCNPISGHATLYWYQQILGQGPKLLIQFQNNGVVDDSQLPKDRFSAERLKGVDSTLKIQPAKLEDSAVYLCASTKGGNLRAQYFGPGTRLTVT.